These T cell receptor beta chains were read from a single sample in a study of Graves' ophthalmopathy and Graves' hyperthyroidism. TCRdb itself ran the multiplex PCR reads through MiXCR, one entry per CDR3 protein. The repertoire holds around 26,000 distinct CDR3 sequences, with roughly 50% as singletons. The sample consisted of peripheral blood. All receptors come from an adult woman with stable Graves' hyperthyroidism. The CDR3 runs from the conserved cysteine through the conserved F or W. The D gene is left open where the match is weak. Some rows mark clone size as missing; the rest say once, few, many or name a class of expanded clone.

v_call	clone_size	j_call	d_call	cdr3_aa	cdr3_nt
TRBV5-8	.	TRBJ1-2	TRBD1	CASSLTGDYGYTF	TGTGCCAGCAGCTTGACAGGGGATTATGGCTACACCTTC
TRBV20-1	medium-sized	TRBJ1-6	TRBD1	CSAREGGTGGSPLHF	TGCAGTGCTAGAGAAGGGGGGACAGGAGGTTCACCCCTCCACTTT
TRBV19	.	TRBJ1-6	TRBD1	CASSNPGQDNSPLHF	TGTGCCAGTAGCAACCCGGGACAGGACAATTCACCCCTCCACTTT
TRBV7-3	medium-sized	TRBJ2-1	.	CASSLTEGEQFF	TGTGCCAGCAGCTTAACCGAGGGGGAGCAGTTCTTC
TRBV11-3	many	TRBJ2-1	TRBD2	CASSLVAGAGEQFF	TGTGCCAGCAGCTTAGTAGCGGGAGCCGGTGAGCAGTTCTTC
TRBV5-5	.	TRBJ2-2	TRBD2	CASSSALAGVDTGELFF	TGTGCCAGCAGCTCGGCTCTAGCGGGAGTTGACACCGGGGAGCTGTTTTTT
TRBV2	.	TRBJ1-1	TRBD1	CASRSGGWNTEAFF	TGTGCCAGCAGGTCAGGGGGCTGGAACACTGAAGCTTTCTTT
TRBV6-7	.	TRBJ2-6	TRBD2	CASSYPQLAGDGANVLTF	TGTGCCAGCAGTTACCCGCAACTAGCGGGAGACGGGGCCAACGTCCTGACTTTC
TRBV6-5	once	TRBJ2-7	.	CASSYDRPVSASSEQYF	TGTGCCAGCAGTTATGACAGACCAGTTTCAGCTAGCTCCGAGCAGTACTTC
TRBV4-2	.	TRBJ2-7	.	CASSPRTGGGSYEQYF	TGTGCCAGCAGCCCCCGGACGGGGGGCGGGAGCTACGAGCAGTACTTC
TRBV7-9	.	TRBJ2-3	TRBD2	CASSSGLAGGPPVADTQYF	TGTGCCAGCAGTTCGGGACTAGCGGGAGGGCCCCCTGTCGCAGATACGCAGTATTTT
TRBV7-9	.	TRBJ2-1	TRBD2	CASSFSAGLAGVHYNEQFF	TGTGCCAGCAGCTTTAGTGCAGGACTAGCGGGGGTCCACTACAATGAGCAGTTCTTC
TRBV6-5	.	TRBJ2-5	TRBD1	CASSKDRGETQYF	TGTGCCAGCAGCAAAGACAGGGGAGAGACCCAGTACTTC
TRBV15	medium-sized	TRBJ1-2	TRBD1	CATSISDRDGYTF	TGTGCCACCAGCATCAGTGACAGGGATGGCTACACCTTC
TRBV7-3	.	TRBJ2-1	TRBD1	CASPGPRDRGRNEQFF	TGTGCCAGCCCCGGCCCTCGGGACAGGGGGCGAAATGAGCAGTTCTTC
TRBV7-2	medium-sized	TRBJ2-3	TRBD2	CASSKAGVTDTQYF	TGTGCCAGCAGCAAAGCGGGAGTCACAGATACGCAGTATTTT
TRBV15	medium-sized	TRBJ1-5	.	CATSRDTQTNQPQHF	TGTGCCACCAGCAGAGACACTCAGACAAATCAGCCCCAGCATTTT
TRBV25-1	medium-sized	TRBJ2-3	TRBD2	CASSESTSGTDTQYF	TGTGCCAGCAGTGAATCGACTAGCGGTACAGATACGCAGTATTTT
TRBV20-1	.	TRBJ1-4	.	CSAQDSFNEKLFF	TGCAGTGCCCAGGACAGCTTTAATGAAAAACTGTTTTTT
TRBV11-2	.	TRBJ2-7	.	CASSLDSVPTYEQYF	TGTGCCAGCAGCTTAGATTCCGTCCCCACCTACGAGCAGTACTTC
TRBV7-2	once	TRBJ1-5	.	CASSLAGQRDQPQHF	TGTGCCAGCAGCTTAGCGGGGCAGAGGGATCAGCCCCAGCATTTT
TRBV7-3	.	TRBJ1-1	.	CASSLTRQGRTEAFF	TGTGCCAGCAGCTTAACGCGGCAGGGGAGAACTGAAGCTTTCTTT
TRBV5-5	.	TRBJ2-7	.	CASSLFASGKFEQYF	TGTGCCAGCAGCTTGTTTGCTAGTGGGAAGTTCGAGCAGTACTTC
TRBV2	medium-sized	TRBJ2-7	.	CAGSGSSYEQYF	TGTGCCGGAAGTGGCAGTTCCTACGAGCAGTACTTC
TRBV7-3	.	TRBJ2-2	TRBD2	CASSRLAGNTGELFF	TGTGCCAGCAGCCGACTAGCGGGTAACACCGGGGAGCTGTTTTTT
TRBV24-1	few	TRBJ1-2	.	CATSDAGRSNYGYTF	TGTGCCACCAGTGATGCCGGGAGGTCTAACTATGGCTACACCTTC
TRBV5-8	many	TRBJ2-7	TRBD1	CASSHPRQGSFEQYF	TGTGCCAGCAGCCACCCCCGACAGGGATCTTTCGAGCAGTACTTC
TRBV9	.	TRBJ2-7	.	CASSLRDSPSEQYF	TGTGCCAGCAGCCTCCGGGACTCTCCCTCCGAGCAGTACTTC
TRBV15	.	TRBJ2-7	.	CATTRGTGLTYEQYF	TGTGCCACCACTAGAGGGACGGGGCTTACCTACGAGCAGTACTTC
TRBV7-9	medium-sized	TRBJ2-5	.	CASSSVDRAVQETQYF	TGTGCCAGCAGCTCCGTGGATCGGGCAGTGCAAGAGACCCAGTACTTC
TRBV9	medium-sized	TRBJ2-7	TRBD2	CASSPQERTSGRASEQYF	TGTGCCAGCAGCCCACAGGAAAGGACTAGCGGGAGGGCCTCCGAGCAGTACTTC
TRBV2	.	TRBJ2-4	.	CASSSDRRGIQYF	TGTGCCAGCAGTTCGGACAGGAGGGGCATTCAGTACTTC
TRBV11-3	many	TRBJ2-2	.	CASSFEGAGELFF	TGTGCCAGCAGCTTCGAGGGGGCCGGGGAGCTGTTTTTT
TRBV10-1	many	TRBJ2-5	TRBD1	CASSLTGTGKETQYF	TGCGCCAGCAGTTTAACCGGGACAGGGAAAGAGACCCAGTACTTC
TRBV24-1	medium-sized	TRBJ2-3	.	CATSDLRGSDTQYF	TGTGCCACCAGTGATTTGAGGGGTTCAGATACGCAGTATTTT
TRBV4-1	.	TRBJ2-7	TRBD1	CASSQGTGGREQYF	TGCGCCAGCAGCCAAGGGACAGGGGGGAGGGAGCAGTACTTC
TRBV19	medium-sized	TRBJ2-1	.	CASSRGRMGNTEQFF	TGTGCCAGTAGTAGGGGCAGGATGGGGAACACTGAGCAGTTCTTC
TRBV7-3	medium-sized	TRBJ1-1	TRBD1	CASSFGTENTEAFF	TGTGCCAGCAGCTTTGGGACAGAGAACACTGAAGCTTTCTTT
TRBV24-1	medium-sized	TRBJ2-1	.	CATTSDSYNEQFF	TGTGCCACCACCTCGGACAGCTACAATGAGCAGTTCTTC
TRBV19	medium-sized	TRBJ1-5	.	CASSITPGNQPQHF	TGTGCCAGTAGTATAACCCCCGGCAATCAGCCCCAGCATTTT
TRBV18	.	TRBJ2-7	TRBD2	CASSPGGRAGFYEQYF	TGTGCCAGCTCACCAGGCGGGAGGGCCGGTTTTTACGAGCAGTACTTC